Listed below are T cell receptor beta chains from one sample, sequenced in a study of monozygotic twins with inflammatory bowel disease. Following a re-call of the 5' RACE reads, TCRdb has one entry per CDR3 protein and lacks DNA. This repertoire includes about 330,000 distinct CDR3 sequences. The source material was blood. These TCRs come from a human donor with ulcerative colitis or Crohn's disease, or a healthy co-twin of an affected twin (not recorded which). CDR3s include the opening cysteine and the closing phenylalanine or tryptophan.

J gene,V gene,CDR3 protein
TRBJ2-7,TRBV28,CASTATLTGLDSYEQYF
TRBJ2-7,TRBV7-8,CASSLARIAGSYEQYF
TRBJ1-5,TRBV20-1,CATVSLGGQGNQPQHF
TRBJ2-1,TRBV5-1,CASSLGTVRAEQFF
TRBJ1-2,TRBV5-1,CASSLAARSNYGYTF
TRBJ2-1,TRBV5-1,CASSFRSGTMSSYNEQFF
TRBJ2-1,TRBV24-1,CATSDPLTGIAYNEQFF
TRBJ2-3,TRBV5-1,CASRLTAGGTDTQYF
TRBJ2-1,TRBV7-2,CASSLEGGGYNEQFF
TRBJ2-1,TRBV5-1,CASSLVGSGRRDEQFF
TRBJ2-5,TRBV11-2,CASSAGVRRGRETQYF